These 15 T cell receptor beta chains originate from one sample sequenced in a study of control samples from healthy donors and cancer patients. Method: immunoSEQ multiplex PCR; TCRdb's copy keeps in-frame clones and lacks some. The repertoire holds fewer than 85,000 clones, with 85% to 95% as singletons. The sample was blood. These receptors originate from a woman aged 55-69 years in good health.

The CDR3 loop reads CAVGQGFSYEQYF. As DNA, the CDR3 is TGTGCCGTCGGACAGGGCTTTTCCTACGAGCAGTACTTC. V usage is TRBV7-9 and J usage is TRBJ2-7, with 8 nucleotides matching TRBD1. The CDR3 runs to 13 residues. The junction had 7 bases not matched to a gene; V was cut back by 11 bases and J by 1 base. CDR1 is SEHNR and CDR2 is FQNEAQ in the germline V gene (reference sequence).

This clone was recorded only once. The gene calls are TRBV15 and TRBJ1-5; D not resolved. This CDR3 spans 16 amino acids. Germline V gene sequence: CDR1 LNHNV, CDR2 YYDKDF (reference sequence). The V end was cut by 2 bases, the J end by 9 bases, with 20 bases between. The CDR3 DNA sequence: TGTGCCACCAGCAGAAACCGAGACACGGGTTTGATGCCCCAGCATTTT. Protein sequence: CATSRNRDTGLMPQHF.

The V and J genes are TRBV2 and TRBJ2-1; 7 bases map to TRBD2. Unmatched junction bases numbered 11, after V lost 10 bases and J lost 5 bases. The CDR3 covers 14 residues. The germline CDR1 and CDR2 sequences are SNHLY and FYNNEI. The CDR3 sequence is CATQREAQNNEQFF. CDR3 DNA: TGTGCCACCCAACGGGAGGCTCAGAACAATGAGCAGTTCTTC.

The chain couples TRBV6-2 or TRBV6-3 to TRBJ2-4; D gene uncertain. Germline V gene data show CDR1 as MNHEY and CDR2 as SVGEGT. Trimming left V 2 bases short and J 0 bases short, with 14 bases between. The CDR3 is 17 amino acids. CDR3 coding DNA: TGTGCCAGCAGTTACCCGGGCCAGCAGCTAGCCAAAAACATTCAGTACTTC. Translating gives CASSYPGQQLAKNIQYF.

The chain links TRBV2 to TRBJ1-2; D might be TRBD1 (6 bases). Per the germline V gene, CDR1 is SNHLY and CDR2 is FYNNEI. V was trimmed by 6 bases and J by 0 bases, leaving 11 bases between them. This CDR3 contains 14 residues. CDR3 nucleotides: TGTGCCAGCAGGCTGGACAGCTCTAACTATGGCTACACCTTC. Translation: CASRLDSSNYGYTF.

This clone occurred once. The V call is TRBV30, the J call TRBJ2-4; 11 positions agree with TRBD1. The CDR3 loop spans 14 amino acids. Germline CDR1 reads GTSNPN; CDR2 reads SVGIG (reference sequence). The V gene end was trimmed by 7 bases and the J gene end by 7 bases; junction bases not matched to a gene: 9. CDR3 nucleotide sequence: TGTGCCTCAACCCGGGACAGGGGGATCAACATTCAGTACTTC. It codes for CASTRDRGINIQYF.

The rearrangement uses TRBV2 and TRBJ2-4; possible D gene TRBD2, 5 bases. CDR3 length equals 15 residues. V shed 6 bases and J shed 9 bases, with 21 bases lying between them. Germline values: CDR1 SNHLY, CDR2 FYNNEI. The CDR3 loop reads CASRPPKAEGSIQYF. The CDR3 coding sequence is TGTGCCAGCAGGCCCCCCAAAGCGGAAGGGAGCATTCAGTACTTC. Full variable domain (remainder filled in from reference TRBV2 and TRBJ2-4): EPEVTQTPSHQVTQMGQEVILRCVPISNHLYFYWYRQILGQKVEFLVSFYNNEISEKSEIFDDQFSVERPDGSNFTLKIRSTKLEDSAMYFCASRPPKAEGSIQYFGAGTRLSVL.

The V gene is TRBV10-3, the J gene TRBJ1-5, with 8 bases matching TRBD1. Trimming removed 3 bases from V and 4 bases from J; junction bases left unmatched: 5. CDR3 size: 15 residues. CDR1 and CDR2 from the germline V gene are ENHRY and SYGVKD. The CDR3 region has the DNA TGTGCCATCAGTGACCAGGGGGCTGGAAATCAGCCCCAGCATTTT. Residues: CAISDQGAGNQPQHF.

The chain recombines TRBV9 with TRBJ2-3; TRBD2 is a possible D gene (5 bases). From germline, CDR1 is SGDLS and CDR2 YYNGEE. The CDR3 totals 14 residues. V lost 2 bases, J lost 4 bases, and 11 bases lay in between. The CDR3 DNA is TGTGCCAGCAGCGTCGGCGGAGGCGCAGATACGCAGTATTTT. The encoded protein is CASSVGGGADTQYF.

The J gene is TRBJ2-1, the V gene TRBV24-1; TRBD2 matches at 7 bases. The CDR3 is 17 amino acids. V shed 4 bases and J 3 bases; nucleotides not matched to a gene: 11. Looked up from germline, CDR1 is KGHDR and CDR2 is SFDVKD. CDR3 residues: CATSDPTGTKNYNEQFF. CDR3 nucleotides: TGTGCCACCAGTGACCCAACCGGGACTAAAAACTACAATGAGCAGTTCTTC.

Written as DNA, the CDR3 is TGTGCCAGCTCCTGGGACATGTCTAATGAAAAACTGTTTTTT. Amino acid sequence: CASSWDMSNEKLFF. This chain uses TRBV19 with TRBJ1-4, with a tentative D call TRBD1 (6 bases). The CDR3 totals 14 residues. With 9 bases removed from V and 3 bases from J, the gap between germline ends came to 14 bases. Germline-derived CDR1 and CDR2 are LNHDA and SQIVND (reference sequence).

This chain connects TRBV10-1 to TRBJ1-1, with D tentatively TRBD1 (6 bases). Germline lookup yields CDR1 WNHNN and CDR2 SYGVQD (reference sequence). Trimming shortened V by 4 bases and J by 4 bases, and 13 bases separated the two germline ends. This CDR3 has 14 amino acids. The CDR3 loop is CASSAYREGTEAFF. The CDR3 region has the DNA TGCGCCAGCAGTGCCTACAGGGAGGGCACTGAAGCTTTCTTT.

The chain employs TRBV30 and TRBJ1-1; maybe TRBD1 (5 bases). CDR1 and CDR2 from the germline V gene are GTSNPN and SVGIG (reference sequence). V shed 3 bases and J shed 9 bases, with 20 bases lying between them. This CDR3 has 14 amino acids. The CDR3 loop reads CAWRGQGLGDQAFF. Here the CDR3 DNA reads TGTGCCTGGAGAGGGCAGGGCCTTGGTGATCAAGCTTTCTTT.

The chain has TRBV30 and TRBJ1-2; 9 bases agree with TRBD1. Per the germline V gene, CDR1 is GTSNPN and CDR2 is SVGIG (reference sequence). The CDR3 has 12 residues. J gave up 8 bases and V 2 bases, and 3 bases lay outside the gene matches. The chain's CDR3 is CAWSPGTGGYTF. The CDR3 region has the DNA TGTGCCTGGAGTCCCGGGACAGGGGGCTACACCTTC.

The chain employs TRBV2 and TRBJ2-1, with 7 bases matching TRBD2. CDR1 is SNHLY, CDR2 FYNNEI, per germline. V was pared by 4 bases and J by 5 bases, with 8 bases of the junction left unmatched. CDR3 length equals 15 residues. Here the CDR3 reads CASSVVGGSHNEQFF. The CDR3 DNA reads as TGTGCCAGCAGTGTTGTGGGAGGGTCCCACAATGAGCAGTTCTTC. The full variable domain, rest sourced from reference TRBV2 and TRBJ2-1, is EPEVTQTPSHQVTQMGQEVILRCVPISNHLYFYWYRQILGQKVEFLVSFYNNEISEKSEIFDDQFSVERPDGSNFTLKIRSTKLEDSAMYFCASSVVGGSHNEQFFGPGTRLTVL.